The clone carrying this TCR beta chain has only one observation. Its specificity is unknown. These data are taken from a study of cytomegalovirus exposure and HLA in healthy donors. Regarding the study as a whole: Previously analyzed data showed that most TCR beta V segments were productive at a frequency of about 87% or about 30%.

A multiplex PCR was run with 60 Vbeta primers and 13 Jbeta primers. Only in-frame clones appear in the TCRdb table, and some are missing; sequencing was by immunoSEQ multiplex PCR. The table shows a few hundred thousand clones, with approximately 84% occurring only once. Material: PBMCs. The TCR originated in a woman aged 40 to 50 in good health and CMV-seronegative.

The CDR3 here is CASSYRQISMNTEAFF. CDR3 DNA: TGTGCCAGCAGTTACCGCCAGATTTCCATGAACACTGAAGCTTTCTTT. The chain has TRBV6-5 and TRBJ1-1; D not certain. The germline V and J ends were trimmed by 2 bases and 0 bases, with 13 bases remaining between them. Germline CDR1 MNHEY, CDR2 SVGAGI. CDR3 length: 16 residues.